This T cell receptor (beta chain) emerged from a study of CD8 T cells in Susac syndrome. General observations from the study: Four to six Susac-specific public clones appeared in CD8+ TEMRA repertoires, and around 16 in total CD8+ repertoires. The study conceded that relatively few individuals underwent its TCR sequencing and HLA analysis.

The T cells that were sequenced for TCR beta were CD8+ and CD4+ cells from blood. TEMRA cells were enriched by FACS, and CD4+ and CD8+ T cells were negatively isolated. CDR3 length equals 19 residues. Unmatched junction bases numbered 16, after V lost 1 base and J lost 2 bases. Germline CDR1 reads DFQATT; CDR2 reads SNEGSKA (reference sequence). Worth noting for this clonotype: The antigen is not known.

Random-hexamer reverse transcription was applied to about 0.45 to 1 ug RNA. TCRdb recomputed calls from the immunoSEQ multiplex PCR reads with MiXCR, one row per CDR3 protein. The table includes tens of thousands of distinct CDR3 sequences, over 90% detected once. The V gene is TRBV20-1, the J gene TRBJ2-3, with 9 bases that match TRBD1. Material for sequencing was CD8+ T cells from PBMCs. The clonotype originates from a human donor with Susac syndrome. As DNA, the CDR3 is TGCAGTGCTAGAGGATTTCCTCGGAAGGACAGGGGCACCACAGATACGCAGTATTTT. Its translation: CSARGFPRKDRGTTDTQYF.